The 11 T cell receptor beta chains listed next were all sequenced from one sample in a study of T cells after posttransplantation cyclophosphamide. Cyclophosphamide on days +3 and +4 followed busulfan-fludarabine conditioning and a marrow graft. Repertoires were generated with immunoSEQ multiplex PCR, while TCRdb's copy carries only in-frame clones and drops some. Of 4,000 to 4,500 clones in the sample, 75% to 85% were seen once. This sample comprised CD4+ T cells sorted from blood, obtained about 230 days after a stem cell transplant with posttransplant cyclophosphamide. The source is a male patient aged 25-45 years who received an allogeneic stem cell transplant from a related donor, was CMV-positive, and had no GVHD. Some T cells may arise from the graft donor.

This clone has just one count. The J gene is TRBJ2-1, the V gene TRBV6-4; 9 bases line up with TRBD2. The junction had 5 bases not matched to a gene; V was cut back by 6 bases and J by 2 bases. This CDR3 is 15 amino acids long. The V gene's germline CDR1 is MRHNA and CDR2 SNTAGT. CDR3 sequence reads: CASSPLAGTYNEQFF. CDR3 nucleotide sequence: TGTGCCAGCAGCCCCCTAGCGGGGACCTACAATGAGCAGTTCTTC.

The V call is TRBV6-5, the J call TRBJ2-7, with 12 bases identical to TRBD2. This CDR3 is 14 amino acids long. CDR1 and CDR2 from the germline V gene are MNHEY and SVGAGI. J lost 9 bases, V lost 6 bases, and 9 bases had no gene match. In DNA, the CDR3 is TGTGCCAGCAGAGACTCTAGCGGGGGGGCCGCGCAGTACTTC. Translation: CASRDSSGGAAQYF.

This chain joins TRBV7-3 and TRBJ2-1; 10 bases match TRBD2. CDR3 length: 17 residues. Germline lookup yields CDR1 SGHTA and CDR2 FQGTGA. V lost 5 bases, J lost 8 bases, and 15 bases stayed unmatched. This CDR3 is CASSTGRASGRRDEQFF. In nucleotides, the CDR3 is TGTGCCAGCAGCACCGGACGGGCTAGCGGGAGACGCGATGAGCAGTTCTTC.

The J gene is TRBJ1-2, the V gene TRBV7-8; D not resolved. Germline V gene data show CDR1 as SGHVS and CDR2 as FQNEAQ. The ends were cut back, 1 base at V and 1 base at J, with 10 bases in the middle. The CDR3 consists of 15 residues. The CDR3 nucleotides are TGTGCCAGCAGCTTAGGCCCCCGGGTTAACTATGGCTACACCTTC. Protein sequence: CASSLGPRVNYGYTF.

This sequence joins TRBV27 and TRBJ2-5; 11 nucleotides line up with TRBD1. CDR1 is MNHEY and CDR2 is SMNVEV in the germline V gene (reference sequence). The V segment lost 5 bases and the J segment 5 bases; nucleotides outside the gene matches: 10. This CDR3 has 16 residues. The CDR3 sequence: CASSPLWTGGGETQYF. CDR3 sequence (DNA): TGTGCCAGCAGTCCTCTGTGGACAGGGGGCGGGGAGACCCAGTACTTC.

This sequence joins TRBV7-9 and TRBJ2-5; D remains unclear. This CDR3 has 12 amino acids. Per germline, CDR1 SEHNR and CDR2 FQNEAQ (reference sequence). Trimming stripped 1 base from V and 4 bases from J, with 4 bases between. Here the CDR3 DNA reads TGTGCCAGCAGCTTAGGAGCAGAGACCCAGTACTTC. Translated: CASSLGAETQYF.

This clone was observed a handful of times. This sequence joins TRBV7-2 and TRBJ2-2; 12 bases are a match to TRBD2. V was pared by 0 bases and J by 8 bases, with 1 base of the junction left unmatched. CDR3 length: 15 amino acids. CDR1 and CDR2 (germline): SGHTA, FQGNSA. The CDR3 DNA reads as TGTGCCAGCAGCTTAGCGGGACTAGCGGGTGGGGAGCTGTTTTTT. Encoded protein: CASSLAGLAGGELFF. The whole variable domain, remainder taken from reference TRBV7-2 and TRBJ2-2, is GAGVSQSPSNKVTEKGKDVELRCDPISGHTALYWYRQSLGQGLEFLIYFQGNSAPDKSGLPSDRFSAERTGGSVSTLTIQRTQQEDSAVYLCASSLAGLAGGELFFGEGSRLTVL.

DNA for the CDR3: TGTGCCAGCAGCCAAGCGTCGGACAGGGGGCTGTACGAGCAGTACTTC. Its protein is CASSQASDRGLYEQYF. The chain combines TRBV14 with TRBJ2-7; the match to TRBD1 covers 11 bases. This CDR3 spans 16 amino acids. Germline values: CDR1 SGHDN, CDR2 FVKESK. Germline trimming cut 1 base from V and 4 bases from J; bases unmatched to any gene: 6.

V usage is TRBV15 and J usage is TRBJ2-3; D not certain. V dropped 3 bases and J dropped 0 bases, with 10 bases sitting between them. This CDR3 spans 15 amino acids. Germline assignment: CDR1 LNHNV and CDR2 YYDKDF (reference sequence). Here the CDR3 DNA reads TGTGCCACCAGCAGCTCTCGGGTTAGCACAGATACGCAGTATTTT. The encoded protein is CATSSSRVSTDTQYF.

This clone was counted a single time. The rearrangement uses TRBV7-9 and TRBJ2-2, with 7 bases aligning to TRBD1. Per the germline V gene, CDR1 is SEHNR and CDR2 is FQNEAQ (reference sequence). The CDR3 spans 13 residues. The trim removed 5 bases at V and 7 bases at J, leaving 4 bases unmatched. Here the CDR3 DNA reads TGTGCCAGCAGCCTCGGACAGGTCGGGGAGCTGTTTTTT. Translated: CASSLGQVGELFF.

This sequence joins TRBV5-4 and TRBJ1-1; possible D gene TRBD1, 6 bases. The CDR3 sequence is 15 residues long. CDR1 is SGHNT and CDR2 is YYREEE in the germline V gene (reference sequence). The ends were cut back, 4 bases at V and 0 bases at J, with 13 bases in the middle. CDR3 in amino acids: CASSGGGGMNTEAFF. In DNA form, the CDR3 reads TGTGCCAGCAGCGGGGGGGGCGGGATGAACACTGAAGCTTTCTTT.